This T cell receptor (beta chain) stems from a study of cytomegalovirus exposure and HLA in healthy donors. With 60 Vbeta and 13 Jbeta primers, the PCR was carried out. The data were produced by immunoSEQ multiplex PCR, yet TCRdb's version contains in-frame clones alone and is incomplete. The data show some 150,000 clones, with 80% to 90% seen just once and about 13% held by the top ten. CDR1 and CDR2 from the germline V gene are SQVTM and ANQGSEA. CDR3 length equals 12 residues. Trimming took 1 base from V and 6 from J, leaving 10 bases between them. Samples came from healthy bone marrow donors. Findings and caveats of the study: Specificity for CMV antigens was confirmed in vitro for a few of the CMV-associated chains. A later analysis by the authors found several of the most significant clusters apparently linked to common viral pathogens.

Comment on this clone: Antigen specificity is unknown.

The sequenced sample consisted of PBMCs. The clonotype comes from a woman between 50 and 59 years old in good health and CMV-seronegative. The genes are TRBV29-1 and TRBJ2-7; D call uncertain. The CDR3 DNA sequence: TGCAGCGTTGAAGGAGCCACGAGCGAGCAGTACTTC. Encoded protein: CSVEGATSEQYF.